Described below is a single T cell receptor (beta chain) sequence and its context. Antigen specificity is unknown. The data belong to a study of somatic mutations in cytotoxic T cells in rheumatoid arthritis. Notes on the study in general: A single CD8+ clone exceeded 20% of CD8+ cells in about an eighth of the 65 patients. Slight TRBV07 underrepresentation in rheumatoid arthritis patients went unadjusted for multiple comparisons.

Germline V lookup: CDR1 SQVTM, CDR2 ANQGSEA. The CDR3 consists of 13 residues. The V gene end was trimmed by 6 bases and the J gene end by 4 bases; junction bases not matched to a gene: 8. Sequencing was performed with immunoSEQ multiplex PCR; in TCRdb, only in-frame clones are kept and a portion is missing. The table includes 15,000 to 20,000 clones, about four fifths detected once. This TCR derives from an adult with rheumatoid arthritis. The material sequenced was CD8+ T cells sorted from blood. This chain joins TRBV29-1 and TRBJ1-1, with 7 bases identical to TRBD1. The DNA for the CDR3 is TGCAGCGTCGGGACAGTACTCCCCACTGAAGCTTTCTTT. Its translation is CSVGTVLPTEAFF.